Presented here are 18 T cell receptor beta chains from one specimen sequenced in a study of shared clonotypes between healthy human individuals. Only in-frame clones appear in the TCRdb table, and some are missing; sequencing was by immunoSEQ multiplex PCR. There are 2 million to 2.5 million clones in the sample; 90% to 95% occur only once, and roughly 0.36% lies in the top ten. Material for sequencing was naive CD4+ T cells from PBMCs. Subset denoted: CD45RA+ positively selected. The receptors derive from a man between 18 and 35 years old in good health. Some clones in this sample may be carry-over from other donors' samples.

J is TRBJ1-2 and V is TRBV4-3, with unresolved D. In germline, CDR1 is LGHNA, CDR2 YSLEER. The CDR3 covers 13 residues. The V and J ends lost 2 bases and 3 bases respectively, with 7 bases between them. Here the CDR3 reads CASSQSIHYGYTF. As DNA, the CDR3 is TGCGCCAGCAGCCAATCGATACACTATGGCTACACCTTC.

The chain carries TRBV2 and TRBJ2-2; TRBD2 agrees at 7 bases. The V gene's germline CDR1 is SNHLY and CDR2 FYNNEI. This CDR3 is 13 amino acids long. V dropped 5 bases and J dropped 6; count of bases not matched to a gene: 3. In DNA, the CDR3 is TGTGCCAGCAGTTCCGGGGGGTCCGGGGAGCTGTTTTTT. It yields the protein CASSSGGSGELFF.

The gene calls are TRBV9 and TRBJ1-4; 7 bases map to TRBD1. CDR1 is SGDLS, CDR2 YYNGEE, per germline. The CDR3 has 15 amino acids. Germline trimming cut 3 bases from V and 5 bases from J; bases unmatched to any gene: 7. This chain's CDR3 is CASSGFATGNEKLFF. CDR3 bases: TGTGCCAGCAGCGGATTTGCGACAGGGAATGAAAAACTGTTTTTT.

As to this clone: This specimen includes other DNA sequences encoding the same CDR3. The chain employs TRBV29-1 and TRBJ2-5; TRBD1 might be the D (6 bases). This CDR3 region has 14 residues. CDR1 and CDR2 from the germline V gene are SQVTM and ANQGSEA. V was pared by 0 bases and J by 5 bases, with 13 bases between. The CDR3 is CSVEDPRGRETQYF. The CDR3 DNA follows: TGCAGCGTTGAAGACCCCAGGGGACGGGAGACCCAGTACTTC.

V gene TRBV4-1 combines with J gene TRBJ1-1, with D possibly matching TRBD1 (6 bases). Germline V lookup: CDR1 MGHRA, CDR2 YSYEKL. This CDR3 contains 14 residues. V was trimmed by 6 bases and J by 2 bases, leaving 13 bases between them. CDR3 sequence (DNA): TGCGCCAGCAGAGGGGGGGGAGACAACACTGAAGCTTTCTTT. Translated: CASRGGGDNTEAFF.

This clone has just a few counts. The sample contains more than one DNA sequence encoding this CDR3. The chain links TRBV28 to TRBJ1-1; D remains unclear. The CDR3 runs to 12 residues. Germline CDR1 and CDR2: MDHEN and SYDVKM. Trimming shortened V by 3 bases and J by 0 bases, and 2 bases separated the two germline ends. CDR3 sequence: CASSLLNTEAFF. CDR3 nucleotide sequence: TGTGCCAGCAGTTTGCTGAACACTGAAGCTTTCTTT.

CDR3 sequence (DNA): TGTGCCAGCAGTTACTCAGGGGCGCGAGGGGAAAAACTGTTTTTT. It codes for CASSYSGARGEKLFF. The V and J genes are TRBV6-5 and TRBJ1-4; tentatively, D is TRBD1 (5 bases). The CDR3 spans 15 residues. CDR1 is MNHEY, CDR2 SVGAGI, per germline. Deletions cut 0 bases from V and 8 bases from J, with 13 bases between.

The chain couples TRBV28 to TRBJ1-1; 8 nucleotides line up with TRBD1. After removal of 2 bases from V and 2 bases from J, the junction contained 10 bases not matched to a gene. The CDR3 runs to 17 residues. CDR1 is MDHEN, CDR2 SYDVKM, per germline. The CDR3 nucleotides read TGTGCCAGCAGTTTAAGTTCCGCGGACAGGGTTAACACTGAAGCTTTCTTT. It encodes CASSLSSADRVNTEAFF.

The chain has TRBV7-9 and TRBJ1-2; D remains ambiguous. Deletions cut 1 base from V and 7 bases from J, with 7 bases between. The CDR3 length is 12 residues. Germline V CDR1 and CDR2: SEHNR, FQNEAQ (reference sequence). CDR3 residues: CASSLDGRGYTF. The CDR3 DNA reads TGTGCCAGCAGCTTAGATGGCCGTGGCTACACCTTC.

Worth noting for this clone: Other DNA sequences in the same sample also yield this CDR3. J is TRBJ2-5 and V is TRBV5-1, with 9 bases fitting TRBD2. The CDR3 is made up of 15 amino acids. The germline CDR1 and CDR2 sequences are SGHRS and YFSETQ. Unmatched junction bases numbered 2, after V lost 0 bases and J lost 2 bases. The CDR3 is CASSLGLADQETQYF. The DNA of the CDR3 is TGCGCCAGCAGCTTGGGACTAGCGGATCAAGAGACCCAGTACTTC.

The chain has TRBV5-8 and TRBJ1-1; maybe TRBD1 (6 bases). V lost 5 bases and J 6 bases, leaving 17 bases between the germline ends. Germline assignment: CDR1 SGHTS and CDR2 YDEGEE. The CDR3 is made up of 14 amino acids. CDR3 nucleotides: TGTGCCAGCAGGCGGAATACAGGGATTGCTGAAGCTTTCTTT. It specifies CASRRNTGIAEAFF.

This clone has a single count. V usage is TRBV7-2 and J usage is TRBJ2-7; D might be TRBD1 or TRBD2, each matching 5 bases. Germline CDR1 SGHTA, CDR2 FQGNSA. This CDR3 region has 15 residues. V shed 0 bases and J shed 2 bases, with 11 bases lying between them. CDR3 in DNA: TGTGCCAGCAGCTTAGCCGGGACCTCAACCTACGAGCAGTACTTC. Encoded protein: CASSLAGTSTYEQYF.

This CDR3 reads CASSSGLAGFSTDTQYF. In DNA form, the CDR3 reads TGTGCCAGCAGCTCAGGTCTTGCGGGTTTTAGCACAGATACGCAGTATTTT. The chain employs TRBV11-2 and TRBJ2-3, with D tentatively TRBD2 (5 bases). The germline gives CDR1 SGHAT, CDR2 FQNNGV. This CDR3 spans 17 amino acids. The germline V and J ends were trimmed by 4 bases and 0 bases, with 17 bases remaining between them.

The CDR3 sequence: CASSTRTGGNTEAFF. In DNA form, the CDR3 reads TGTGCCAGCAGCACCCGAACAGGTGGGAACACTGAAGCTTTCTTT. The V call is TRBV6-6, the J call TRBJ1-1; possibly TRBD1 for D (5 bases). The germline gives CDR1 MNHNY, CDR2 SVGAGI (reference sequence). Trimming took off 6 bases at V and 1 base at J, with 15 bases between the two ends. The CDR3 length is 15 residues.

This chain connects TRBV11-2 to TRBJ2-1; D may be TRBD2 (6 bases). Germline values: CDR1 SGHAT, CDR2 FQNNGV. Between the trimmed V and J ends, which lost 11 bases and 5 bases, there was a span of 13 bases. CDR3 length equals 12 residues. The CDR3 reads CASRRGNNEQFF. The CDR3 DNA reads TGTGCCTCCAGGCGGGGAAACAATGAGCAGTTCTTC.

This clone was observed a few times. The same CDR3 can be traced to other DNA sequences in this sample. V gene TRBV4-2 combines with J gene TRBJ2-5, with D unresolved. The CDR3 length is 13 residues. Trimming took off 1 base at V and 2 bases at J, with 5 bases between the two ends. Germline CDR1 reads LGHNA; CDR2 reads YNFKEQ. The DNA for the CDR3 is TGTGCCAGCAGCCAAGGGCAGCAAGAGACCCAGTACTTC. It specifies CASSQGQQETQYF.

The V and J genes are TRBV4-3 and TRBJ2-7; 7 bases align to TRBD1. The CDR3 is 14 amino acids. CDR1 LGHNA and CDR2 YSLEER come from the germline V gene. After removal of 1 base from V and 3 bases from J, the junction contained 3 bases not matched to a gene. The CDR3 sequence is CASSQAGQDYEQYF. CDR3 in DNA: TGCGCCAGCAGCCAAGCCGGACAGGACTACGAGCAGTACTTC.

This sequence joins TRBV4-2 and TRBJ2-7; D not resolved. There are 13 residues in the CDR3. The ends were cut back, 1 base at V and 3 bases at J, with 7 bases in the middle. Germline-derived CDR1 and CDR2 are LGHNA and YNFKEQ. The CDR3: CASSQGPGYEQYF. The DNA of the CDR3 is TGTGCCAGCAGCCAAGGTCCAGGCTACGAGCAGTACTTC.